These T cell receptor beta chains were read from a single sample in a study of blood T cell repertoires in COVID-19. Using immunoSEQ multiplex PCR, the repertoire was profiled, and TCRdb retains in-frame clones only, with some absent. Here the sample spans about 110,000 clones, 80% to 90% being singletons. Source material: peripheral blood. These receptors came from a woman over 75 with acute or convalescent COVID-19. CDR3s include the opening cysteine and the closing phenylalanine or tryptophan. A D gene is named only where the DNA matches it firmly. Only some rows state a clone size, as once, few, many or a class for expanded clones.

V gene: TRBV5-6
J gene: TRBJ1-5
CDR3 length: 16
clone size: -
D gene: TRBD1
CDR3 protein: CASSLGQGRFNQPQHF
CDR3 DNA: TGTGCCAGCAGCTTGGGACAGGGGAGGTTCAATCAGCCCCAGCATTTT

V gene: TRBV18
J gene: TRBJ2-5
CDR3 length: 14
clone size: -
D gene: TRBD2
CDR3 protein: CASSRGGARETQYF
CDR3 DNA: TGTGCCAGCTCGCGCGGGGGGGCCCGGGAGACCCAGTACTTC

V gene: TRBV7-8
J gene: TRBJ2-6
CDR3 length: 16
clone size: -
D gene: -
CDR3 protein: CASSLARHSGANVLTF
CDR3 DNA: TGTGCCAGCAGCTTAGCCCGACACTCTGGGGCCAACGTCCTGACTTTC

V gene: TRBV27
J gene: TRBJ2-7
CDR3 length: 13
clone size: -
D gene: TRBD1
CDR3 protein: CASSEDRVSEQYF
CDR3 DNA: TGTGCCAGCAGCGAAGACAGGGTAAGCGAGCAGTACTTC

V gene: TRBV28
J gene: TRBJ1-2
CDR3 length: 16
clone size: -
D gene: TRBD1
CDR3 protein: CASSLPGQGTNYGYTF
CDR3 DNA: TGTGCCAGCAGCCTACCGGGACAGGGGACTAACTATGGCTACACCTTC

V gene: TRBV21-1
J gene: TRBJ1-2
CDR3 length: 13
clone size: -
D gene: -
CDR3 protein: CASTTGDRSGYTF
CDR3 DNA: TGTGCCAGCACCACCGGGGACAGGTCTGGCTACACCTTC

V gene: TRBV2
J gene: TRBJ2-7
CDR3 length: 14
clone size: few
D gene: TRBD1
CDR3 protein: CASSEWDRAYEQYF
CDR3 DNA: TGTGCCAGCAGTGAATGGGACAGGGCCTACGAGCAGTACTTC

V gene: TRBV15
J gene: TRBJ1-2
CDR3 length: 12
clone size: -
D gene: -
CDR3 protein: CATSTVNYGYTF
CDR3 DNA: TGTGCCACCAGCACAGTTAATTATGGCTACACCTTC

V gene: TRBV2
J gene: TRBJ2-7
CDR3 length: 15
clone size: -
D gene: -
CDR3 protein: CASILTRQGADEQYF
CDR3 DNA: TGTGCCAGCATCCTAACCCGGCAGGGTGCAGACGAGCAGTACTTC

V gene: TRBV6-5
J gene: TRBJ2-2
CDR3 length: 13
clone size: once
D gene: -
CDR3 protein: CASRSPGTGELFF
CDR3 DNA: TGTGCCAGCAGGTCGCCGGGCACCGGGGAGCTGTTTTTT

V gene: TRBV10-3
J gene: TRBJ2-7
CDR3 length: 16
clone size: -
D gene: TRBD2
CDR3 protein: CAISGEVLAGEHEQYF
CDR3 DNA: TGTGCCATCAGTGGGGAAGTGTTAGCGGGGGAGCACGAGCAGTACTTC

V gene: TRBV2
J gene: TRBJ1-4
CDR3 length: 12
clone size: few
D gene: -
CDR3 protein: CASRKGDEKLFF
CDR3 DNA: TGTGCCAGCAGAAAGGGGGATGAAAAACTGTTTTTT

V gene: TRBV19
J gene: TRBJ1-5
CDR3 length: 13
clone size: -
D gene: -
CDR3 protein: CASSMVLIQPQHF
CDR3 DNA: TGTGCCAGTAGTATGGTTCTAATTCAGCCCCAGCATTTT

V gene: TRBV30
J gene: TRBJ1-2
CDR3 length: 14
clone size: -
D gene: -
CDR3 protein: CAWSASWGSYGYTF
CDR3 DNA: TGTGCCTGGAGTGCCTCGTGGGGCAGCTATGGCTACACCTTC

V gene: TRBV2
J gene: TRBJ2-3
CDR3 length: 12
clone size: -
D gene: -
CDR3 protein: CASSVVTDTQYF
CDR3 DNA: TGTGCCAGCAGCGTCGTCACAGATACGCAGTATTTT

V gene: TRBV30
J gene: TRBJ1-1
CDR3 length: 15
clone size: -
D gene: -
CDR3 protein: CAWSPNSVRSTEAFF
CDR3 DNA: TGTGCCTGGAGTCCGAATTCCGTTAGGAGCACTGAAGCTTTCTTT

V gene: TRBV7-8
J gene: TRBJ1-2
CDR3 length: 13
clone size: -
D gene: TRBD1
CDR3 protein: CASSSTGNYGYTF
CDR3 DNA: TGTGCCAGCAGCTCGACAGGGAACTATGGCTACACCTTC

V gene: TRBV5-1
J gene: TRBJ1-4
CDR3 length: 15
clone size: -
D gene: TRBD1
CDR3 protein: CASSLGQGGNEKLFF
CDR3 DNA: TGCGCCAGCAGCTTGGGACAGGGAGGTAATGAAAAACTGTTTTTT

V gene: TRBV19
J gene: TRBJ2-2
CDR3 length: 14
clone size: -
D gene: TRBD1
CDR3 protein: CASSRDRGTGELFF
CDR3 DNA: TGTGCCAGCTCCCGGGACAGGGGCACCGGGGAGCTGTTTTTT

V gene: TRBV11-2
J gene: TRBJ1-1
CDR3 length: 12
clone size: few
D gene: -
CDR3 protein: CASSLSRTEAFF
CDR3 DNA: TGTGCCAGCAGCTTAAGTAGAACTGAAGCTTTCTTT

V gene: TRBV10-3
J gene: TRBJ1-1
CDR3 length: 13
clone size: -
D gene: TRBD1
CDR3 protein: CAIRGDRDTEAFF
CDR3 DNA: TGTGCCATCAGGGGGGACAGGGACACTGAAGCTTTCTTT

V gene: TRBV11-2
J gene: TRBJ2-3
CDR3 length: 15
clone size: -
D gene: -
CDR3 protein: CASSLEGREGNTQYF
CDR3 DNA: TGTGCCAGCAGCTTGGAGGGCAGGGAAGGGAATACGCAGTATTTT

V gene: TRBV30
J gene: TRBJ2-7
CDR3 length: 14
clone size: -
D gene: -
CDR3 protein: CAWSVPFLTAEQYF
CDR3 DNA: TGTGCCTGGAGTGTACCCTTTCTTACTGCCGAGCAGTACTTC

V gene: TRBV28
J gene: TRBJ1-2
CDR3 length: 13
clone size: -
D gene: TRBD1
CDR3 protein: CASSLQGSYGYTF
CDR3 DNA: TGTGCCAGCAGTCTACAGGGGTCCTATGGCTACACCTTC

V gene: TRBV19
J gene: TRBJ2-6
CDR3 length: 17
clone size: -
D gene: -
CDR3 protein: CASSSAGGSSGANVLTF
CDR3 DNA: TGTGCCAGTAGTAGCGCAGGGGGGAGCTCTGGGGCCAACGTCCTGACTTTC

V gene: TRBV2
J gene: TRBJ2-1
CDR3 length: 19
clone size: -
D gene: TRBD2
CDR3 protein: CASSDDPSGGAEVGNEQFF
CDR3 DNA: TGTGCCAGCAGCGATGACCCTAGCGGGGGGGCCGAGGTGGGCAATGAGCAGTTCTTC

V gene: TRBV2
J gene: TRBJ1-5
CDR3 length: 13
clone size: -
D gene: TRBD1
CDR3 protein: CASSVTGWQPQHF
CDR3 DNA: TGTGCCAGCAGTGTGACAGGGTGGCAGCCCCAGCATTTT

V gene: TRBV30
J gene: TRBJ1-2
CDR3 length: 13
clone size: few
D gene: -
CDR3 protein: CAWRRLANYGYTF
CDR3 DNA: TGTGCCTGGAGACGGTTGGCTAACTATGGCTACACCTTC

V gene: TRBV6-6
J gene: TRBJ1-4
CDR3 length: 14
clone size: -
D gene: TRBD1
CDR3 protein: CASSSGQPNEKLFF
CDR3 DNA: TGTGCCAGCAGTTCGGGACAGCCTAATGAAAAACTGTTTTTT

V gene: TRBV6-5
J gene: TRBJ1-2
CDR3 length: 13
clone size: -
D gene: -
CDR3 protein: CASSYDRLYGYTF
CDR3 DNA: TGTGCCAGCAGTTATGACAGGCTCTATGGCTACACCTTC

V gene: TRBV5-1
J gene: TRBJ2-7
CDR3 length: 14
clone size: -
D gene: TRBD1
CDR3 protein: CASSFWDRAYEQYF
CDR3 DNA: TGCGCCAGCAGCTTTTGGGACAGAGCCTACGAGCAGTACTTC

V gene: TRBV4-3
J gene: TRBJ1-2
CDR3 length: 16
clone size: -
D gene: TRBD1
CDR3 protein: CASSPGLTGTFYGYTF
CDR3 DNA: TGCGCCAGCAGCCCCGGATTGACAGGGACTTTCTATGGCTACACCTTC

V gene: TRBV2
J gene: TRBJ2-1
CDR3 length: 13
clone size: -
D gene: TRBD2
CDR3 protein: CASTRTSGNEQFF
CDR3 DNA: TGTGCCAGCACCCGGACTAGTGGAAATGAGCAGTTCTTC

V gene: TRBV9
J gene: TRBJ1-1
CDR3 length: 15
clone size: -
D gene: TRBD1
CDR3 protein: CASSVAGTEYTEAFF
CDR3 DNA: TGTGCCAGCAGCGTAGCCGGGACAGAGTACACTGAAGCTTTCTTT

V gene: TRBV9
J gene: TRBJ1-3
CDR3 length: 14
clone size: -
D gene: TRBD1
CDR3 protein: CASSPPTGVNTIYF
CDR3 DNA: TGTGCCAGCAGCCCCCCTACAGGGGTCAACACCATATATTTT

V gene: TRBV3-1/TRBV3-2
J gene: TRBJ1-4
CDR3 length: 14
clone size: -
D gene: TRBD1
CDR3 protein: CASSQEGTGKKLFF
CDR3 DNA: TGTGCCAGCAGCCAAGAAGGGACAGGGAAAAAACTGTTTTTT

V gene: TRBV19
J gene: TRBJ2-2
CDR3 length: 15
clone size: -
D gene: TRBD2
CDR3 protein: CASRWVAGGTGELFF
CDR3 DNA: TGTGCCAGTAGATGGGTAGCGGGGGGAACCGGGGAGCTGTTTTTT

V gene: TRBV5-1
J gene: TRBJ2-7
CDR3 length: 13
clone size: -
D gene: -
CDR3 protein: CASSKGQAYEQYF
CDR3 DNA: TGCGCCAGCAGCAAGGGACAAGCCTACGAGCAGTACTTC

V gene: TRBV3-1/TRBV3-2
J gene: TRBJ2-5
CDR3 length: 15
clone size: -
D gene: -
CDR3 protein: CASSQDRPSRETQYF
CDR3 DNA: TGTGCCAGCAGCCAAGATAGGCCTAGTAGGGAGACCCAGTACTTC

V gene: TRBV18
J gene: TRBJ2-7
CDR3 length: 11
clone size: -
D gene: TRBD1
CDR3 protein: CASSQGQDKYF
CDR3 DNA: TGTGCCAGCTCACAAGGACAGGATAAGTACTTC

V gene: TRBV5-1
J gene: TRBJ1-4
CDR3 length: 15
clone size: once
D gene: -
CDR3 protein: CASSQRGGLAEKLFF
CDR3 DNA: TGCGCCAGCAGCCAAAGGGGAGGGCTGGCGGAAAAACTGTTTTTT

V gene: TRBV3-1/TRBV3-2
J gene: TRBJ1-3
CDR3 length: 14
clone size: once
D gene: -
CDR3 protein: CASSQEYSGNTIYF
CDR3 DNA: TGTGCCAGCAGCCAAGAGTACTCTGGAAACACCATATATTTT

V gene: TRBV28
J gene: TRBJ1-2
CDR3 length: 17
clone size: -
D gene: TRBD1
CDR3 protein: CASSWGTGLAPNYGYTF
CDR3 DNA: TGTGCCAGCAGTTGGGGGACAGGGTTAGCCCCTAACTATGGCTACACCTTC

V gene: TRBV4-3
J gene: TRBJ2-5
CDR3 length: 16
clone size: -
D gene: -
CDR3 protein: CASSQVFGRLSETQYF
CDR3 DNA: TGCGCCAGCAGCCAGGTTTTCGGTAGATTATCAGAGACCCAGTACTTC

V gene: TRBV4-3
J gene: TRBJ1-1
CDR3 length: 15
clone size: -
D gene: -
CDR3 protein: CASSQVKGLGTEAFF
CDR3 DNA: TGCGCCAGCAGCCAAGTGAAGGGGCTGGGCACTGAAGCTTTCTTT

V gene: TRBV15
J gene: TRBJ2-7
CDR3 length: 14
clone size: once
D gene: TRBD1
CDR3 protein: CATEGAQGAGEQYF
CDR3 DNA: TGTGCCACCGAGGGGGCACAGGGGGCGGGCGAGCAGTACTTC

V gene: TRBV18
J gene: TRBJ1-1
CDR3 length: 15
clone size: -
D gene: -
CDR3 protein: CASSRSAGVITEAFF
CDR3 DNA: TGTGCCAGCTCTCGATCAGCAGGGGTCATCACTGAAGCTTTCTTT

V gene: TRBV6-6
J gene: TRBJ2-5
CDR3 length: 13
clone size: -
D gene: TRBD1
CDR3 protein: CASLQGAEETQYF
CDR3 DNA: TGTGCCAGCCTACAGGGGGCCGAAGAGACCCAGTACTTC

V gene: TRBV9
J gene: TRBJ2-4
CDR3 length: 16
clone size: -
D gene: TRBD2
CDR3 protein: CASSVVSGGALDIQYF
CDR3 DNA: TGTGCCAGCAGCGTAGTGAGCGGGGGGGCCCTTGACATTCAGTACTTC